This TCR beta chain appears in the sequencing data of a study of response to subunit inactivated influenza vaccine. Study-wide findings and caveats: Researchers suggested that each seasonal influenza vaccination recruits few new T cells.

The CDR3 runs 13 residues. Germline loops: CDR1 GTSNPN, CDR2 SVGIG (reference sequence). Worth noting for this clonotype: The target antigen is unknown.

From the RT-PCR reads, TCRdb called clonotypes with MiXCR, one entry per CDR3 protein. The table includes 750,000 to 850,000 distinct CDR3 sequences, roughly 18% detected once. This specimen was PBMCs from blood, taken more than 4 days after vaccination. The clonotype comes from a man between 50 and 59 years old who received an inactivated influenza vaccine. This chain joins TRBV30 and TRBJ2-3; D gene uncertain. The CDR3 here is CAMFRAPTDTQYF. Here the CDR3 DNA reads TGTGCGATGTTCAGAGCCCCCACAGATACGCAGTATTTT.